This TCR beta chain was sequenced during a study of patients and donors after allogeneic stem cell transplantation. CDR1 is SNHLY, CDR2 FYNNEI, per germline. CDR3 length equals 13 residues. V was clipped by 8 bases and J by 8 bases, with 16 bases between them. MiXCR, run by TCRdb on the RT-PCR reads, gives a single entry per CDR3 protein. The repertoire has about a million distinct CDR3 sequences, around 17% of them found once; the top ten carry around 5.5%. Sequencing input: blood, either unsorted or a sorted T cell fraction (not recorded which). This clonotype originated in a human donor who was either an allogeneic HSCT recipient or a stem cell or donor lymphocyte infusion donor (not recorded which). It is not recorded whose cells these are; they may come from a transplant donor. This chain uses TRBV2 with TRBJ2-1; no clear D. CDR3 residues: CASSYRPIDEQFF. CDR3 nucleotides: TGTGCCAGCTCCTATAGGCCTATCGATGAGCAGTTCTTC.